This TCR beta chain was sequenced in a study of prognosis after radiotherapy for stage I lung cancer. Study-wide context: Several patients had oligometastatic NSCLC after their primary tumor was surgically resected, and roughly 14 patients had newly diagnosed primary stage I lung tumors.

The germline CDR1 and CDR2 sequences are MNHNS and SASEGT. This CDR3 is 16 amino acids long. A remark on this clonotype: Germline and junction disagree at one end, which may indicate a read error.

Multiplex PCR, run in two rounds, amplified TCR beta CDR3 from genomic DNA. The first round of PCR was done with primers that matched each TRBV and TRBJ gene. TCRdb analysed the multiplex PCR reads with MiXCR anew, one entry per CDR3 protein. The sample has 30,000 to 40,000 distinct CDR3 sequences, about 32% seen once. This sequence originates from a donor over 45 with non-small cell lung cancer. The chain is built from TRBV6-1 and TRBJ1-2; TRBD1 matches at 7 bases. Material: PBMCs, obtained before or after stereotactic body radiation therapy (not recorded which). The CDR3 bases are TGTGCCAGCATTGAATCCCCTGGGACAGTGGTGGATGGCTACACCTTC. The encoded protein is CASIESPGTVVDGYTF.